This T cell receptor beta chain was sequenced for a study of T-cell reconstitution after alpha-beta-depleted transplantation in children. Using unique molecular identifiers, the investigators prepared the TCRbeta library. TCRdb fed the PCR reads into MiXCR, producing one record per CDR3 protein. The sample contains around 420,000 distinct CDR3 sequences, around 15% of which appear only once. This CDR3 has 16 amino acids. Germline V gene sequence: CDR1 DFQATT, CDR2 SNEGSKA (reference sequence). The J segment lost 3 bases and the V segment lost 2 bases, leaving 13 bases of the junction unmatched. A note on this clonotype: What it binds is not known.

Study-level points and caveats: Among T cells one year after transplant, newly produced cells accounted for most counts and diversity. Surviving thymic progenitors and recipient T cells were the source of high TCRbeta diversity at day 60 in some patients. Several hundred rapidly expanded clones from non-depleted graft cells reportedly supplied alpha-beta T cells about two months post-transplant.

The sample in question was PBMCs, mostly from graft donor cells, obtained 360 days after TCRalphabeta/CD19-depleted stem cell transplant. The chain couples TRBV20-1 to TRBJ2-7; 7 nucleotides match TRBD2. The source of this sequence is a boy younger than two who had a stem cell transplant for Wiskott-Aldrich syndrome, so the T cells may come from the graft donor. CDR3 DNA: TGCAGTGCTAGACCACCTCCAGCGGGACTTAACTACGAGCAGTACTTC. Translation gives CSARPPPAGLNYEQYF.